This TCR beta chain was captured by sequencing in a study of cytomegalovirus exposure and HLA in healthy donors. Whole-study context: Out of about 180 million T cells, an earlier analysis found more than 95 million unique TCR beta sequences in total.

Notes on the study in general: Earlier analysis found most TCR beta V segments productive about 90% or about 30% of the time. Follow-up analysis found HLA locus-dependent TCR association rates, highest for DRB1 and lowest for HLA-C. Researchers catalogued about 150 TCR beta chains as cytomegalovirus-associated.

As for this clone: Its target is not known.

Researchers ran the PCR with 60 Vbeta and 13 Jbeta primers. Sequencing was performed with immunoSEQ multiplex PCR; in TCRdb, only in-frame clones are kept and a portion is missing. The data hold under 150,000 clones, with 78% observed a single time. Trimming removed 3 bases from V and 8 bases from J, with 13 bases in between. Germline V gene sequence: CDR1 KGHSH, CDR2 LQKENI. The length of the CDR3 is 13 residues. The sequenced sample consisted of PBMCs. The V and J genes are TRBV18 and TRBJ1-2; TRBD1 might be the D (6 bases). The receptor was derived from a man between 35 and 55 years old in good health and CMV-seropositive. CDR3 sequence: CASSPDGGRGYTF. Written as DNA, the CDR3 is TGTGCCAGCTCACCCGACGGGGGGCGCGGCTACACCTTC.